Sequencing of this T cell receptor beta chain was carried out in a study of cytomegalovirus exposure and HLA in healthy donors (TCRdb year 2017). For the wider study: In an earlier analysis of 587 of the donors, less than 350 Gb of sequence data and 100 million or so unique TCR beta sequences from 150 million to 200 million T cells were reported. Every repertoire in the discovery cohort had been generated on one and the same sequencing platform. The study was designed to test whether signatures of past pathogen exposure could be identified by cataloging public T cell receptors. Class I and class II HLA loci were covered by the typing at four-digit resolution. The T cell repertoires of 666 subjects were profiled by immunosequencing and related to cytomegalovirus serostatus. Of the 300 to 500 genotyped donors, 75% to 85% were placed in the genetic ancestry cluster associated with self-reported Caucasian donors. Because of strong linkage in the cohort, four to six DR-DQ haplotypes were treated as single units for association and clustering. In addition to the first cohort of 666 subjects, a separate validation cohort of under 150 different subjects was used. Donor age, sex, ethnicity and CMV serostatus were compiled alongside the repertoire data. About 300 gigabases of sequencing data and 70 million to 85 million unique TCR sequences were included in an early release covering over 600 HLA-typed donors. Typing coverage varied by locus: roughly 629-640 donors for A, B, C, DRB1 and DQB1; around 560 for DQA1; approximately 570 for DPA1; approximately 490 for DPB1. To study patterns of TCR occurrence, a later analysis re-analyzed previously published TCR beta repertoires from around 670 donors and added high-resolution HLA genotyping. Rather than drawing on any new phenotypic data, the later analysis identified candidate immune exposures from TCR beta sequences and the way those sequences occurred across donors. To predict cytomegalovirus infection status, the study brought together high-throughput TCR immunosequencing, statistical association of individual TCRs with disease status, and machine learning. A later genetic analysis used genome-wide SNP genotypes for about three fifths of the roughly 700 donors, treating that subset as a discovery cohort. An earlier analysis of a few hundred of the donors applied high-throughput TCR beta sequencing to assess whether each TCR beta V gene segment acted as functional or pseudogenic. Among almost 400 genotyped donors of the cohort, an average of around 240,000 unique TCR beta nucleotide sequences were sequenced per donor, roughly 20% of them non-productive. The investigation overall reported the following: The authors suggested that the approach could potentially be generalized to other disease states and immunological phenotypes. Cytomegalovirus status was reported to be diagnosed by the classifier with high specificity and sensitivity in both the original and validation cohorts. In a later analysis, several top co-occurrence clusters were reported to appear linked to parvovirus B19, influenza, CMV and Epstein-Barr virus. The study listed approximately 160 TCR beta chains as associated with cytomegalovirus. In a later genetic analysis, a missense DCLRE1C variant was associated with V-gene and J-gene trimming of TCR beta chains, and the association was replicated in an independent cohort. Because counts were too low, about 18 rarely observed V segments, including chromosome 9 orphons, were excluded from the earlier analysis of some 590 of the donors. The cohort was sequenced for TCR beta chains only, and without alpha or paired-chain data the features that could be detected were limited. When HLA alleles, especially DR and DQ, strongly co-occurred, attributing TCR associations to individual alleles was difficult. Specific HLA alleles were associated with roughly 16,000 TCR beta sequences at a false discovery rate of 0.05 in a later analysis. Broadly in line with IMGT annotations, most TCR beta V segments showed up in productive rearrangements about 87% or about 30% of the time in an earlier analysis of 450 to 750 of the donors. According to a later genetic analysis, donors in an Asian-associated ancestry cluster had fewer N-insertions in productive TCRs than the roughly 700-donor mean. A further reported finding was that TCR beta sequences accurately predicted the HLA-A and HLA-B alleles for most subjects in the first cohort. Three of the identified cytomegalovirus-associated TCR beta chains were confirmed in vitro to be specific for cytomegalovirus antigens. Most CMV-associated TCR beta chains appeared to be HLA-restricted in a later analysis, and the HLA associations seemed to be driven largely by CMV exposure. Some IMGT-functional V segments, including TRBV6-2 and TRBV6-3, could not be told apart with the 87-base-pair reads, so those segments were excluded. The sequencing pipeline was judged likely to have produced a cluster of highly shared sequence variants as a technical artifact. Across donors, most TCR sequences were observed very rarely, whereas some public TCRs were present in many individuals. Linkage disequilibrium might explain the correlated functional status among segregating V segments, but an unknown experimental factor could not be excluded. Because HLA typing was unavailable for some donors at each locus, only the typed subset was used in association tests. Sequencing depth was assumed to be roughly uniform across donors in the presence/absence analyses, though that assumption may not hold. In a later analysis, TCR association rates were found to vary across HLA loci, with the most associated TCRs seen for DRB1 alleles and the fewest for HLA-C alleles. CMV serostatus was the only immune exposure information available for the cohort. In a later analysis, HLA-associated TCR beta chains showed more clonal expansion and lower generation probabilities than non-associated chains that were equally common.

To prepare the library, the immunoSEQ multiplex PCR assay was applied. A mixture of 60 forward primers for TCR Vbeta segments and 13 reverse primers for TCR Jbeta segments was used in the multiplex PCR. The CDR3 region of rearranged TCR beta genes was amplified from genomic DNA with a multiplex PCR assay. Amplified TCR beta libraries were sequenced as 87-base-pair reads on the Illumina HiSeq System. The authors' analysis ran thus. A later analysis counted approximately 84 million unique TCR beta chains across the 650 to 800 repertoires, and 9 million to 14 million of these chains were shared by at least two donors. A nearest-neighbor algorithm error-corrected the raw reads and collapsed the reads into unique sequences, merging closely related sequences to remove PCR and sequencing errors. CDR3 sequences were aligned to IMGT reference sequences to assign V, D and J gene segments. For a sequence to be retained, at least a six-nucleotide match to both a V gene segment and a J gene segment was required. Rearrangements were classified as productive when the CDR3 lacked stop codons and remained in frame with V and J, and all other rearrangements were classified as non-productive. CDR3 was defined by IMGT convention, running from the second conserved V-encoded cysteine to the conserved J-encoded phenylalanine. Sequences without an unambiguous match to a single V gene segment were excluded from the earlier analysis of approximately 560 of the donors. In an earlier analysis of approximately 550 of the donors, V segments were called functional above 56.7% productive rearrangements and were called segregating when the between-donor standard deviation exceeded 5%. A statistical classification framework was built for diagnosing cytomegalovirus status from the catalog of TCR beta chain sequences. V and J gene assignment, in a later analysis, came from comparing TCR nucleotide sequences with IMGT/GENE-DB human TR gene sequences. A later analysis assigned CDR3 sequences and most-parsimonious VDJ recombination scenarios with the TCRdist pipeline. In a later analysis, each TCR beta chain was defined by its CDR3 amino acid sequence together with its V-gene family, and reads lacking a unique V-gene family were excluded. To address suspected cross-contamination and a sequencing artifact, a later analysis removed 550 to 750 highly shared, low-generation-probability nucleotide sequences. For each public chain, a later analysis derived a clonal expansion index from normalized ranks of inferred template counts within each repertoire. In a later analysis, generation probabilities were computed with a VDJ recombination model fitted to out-of-frame rearrangements, and the resulting probabilities were checked against IGoR. Hypergeometric tests were used in a later analysis to score TCR-TCR, TCR-HLA and TCR-CMV co-occurrence, with a repertoire-size bias correction applied to the TCR pairs. False discovery rates were estimated in a later analysis by permuting HLA or CMV assignments 20 times. In a later analysis, co-occurring TCRs were grouped with DBSCAN, and TCRdist sequence similarity was added when clustering was performed within HLA-allele-positive subsets. Co-occurrence clustering excluded repertoires with fewer than 30,000 or more than 120,000 public chains, plus five with anomalous nucleotide sharing. Not all clones reach the TCRdb copy of this immuneACCESS table, which keeps in-frame sequences only. Checked studies attribute under half of the gap to unresolved V genes and leave the rest unexplained. V and J calls and clone size are as listed in that table; D and trimming were resolved from the DNA. The sample table records around 90,000 clones; roughly 75% of these occur just once. About 7.3% of the sample comes from the top ten.

Turning to this clone: The antigen it binds to is not known. The input lacks base qualities; no much larger clone sits a single base away.

For this chain, trimming is 4 bases at the V end and 2 bases at the J end, and the number of junction bases without a gene match is 10. Sequences MGHRA (CDR1) and YSYEKL (CDR2) are obtained from the germline V gene. The CDR3 measures 16 amino acids from cysteine to phenylalanine. The CDR3 DNA has 48 bases and is translated from base 1. In total, just over 650 healthy bone marrow donors made up the cohort. At the time of sampling, every cohort member was nominally healthy, though immune exposures that went unrecorded were likely present. The donor tested CMV seronegative, placing the donor among the approximately 360 seronegative members of the cohort. A peripheral blood sample was provided by each donor, and peripheral blood mononuclear cells were used for TCR beta sequencing. The Qiagen DNeasy Blood Extraction Kit was used to extract genomic DNA from the blood cell samples.

This chain is built from TRBV4-1 and TRBJ2-7; TRBD1 aligns with 8 central bases. The TCR was taken from a man younger than 40 in good health and CMV-seronegative. Sequenced material: PBMCs. The nucleotide sequence reads TGCGCCAGCAGCCGGACAGGGCAGGGGGGTACCTACGAGCAGTACTTC. It translates as CASSRTGQGGTYEQYF.